What follows are 26 T cell receptor beta chains derived from one specimen sequenced in a study of cytomegalovirus exposure and HLA in healthy donors. Primers: 60 Vbeta forward and 13 Jbeta reverse. Libraries were prepared by immunoSEQ multiplex PCR; TCRdb keeps only in-frame clonotypes and omits some of them. The sample lists nearly 200,000 clones, 70% to 85% occurring once. The sequenced sample consisted of PBMCs. Source of these receptors: a boy aged 2 to 10 in good health and CMV-seronegative.

The chain carries TRBV5-1 and TRBJ2-7; 11 nucleotides line up with TRBD2. The CDR3 is 18 residues long. CDR1 and CDR2 (germline): SGHRS, YFSETQ. V lost 4 bases and J lost 2; bases outside the gene matches: 14. CDR3 in DNA: TGCGCCAGCAGCGCTAGCTGGCTAGCGGGGGGACCCACCTACGAGCAGTACTTC. It yields the protein CASSASWLAGGPTYEQYF.

The J gene is TRBJ1-1, the V gene TRBV9; 9 nucleotides align to TRBD1. Per the germline V gene, CDR1 is SGDLS and CDR2 is YYNGEE. V was pared by 3 bases and J by 3 bases, with 6 bases of the junction left unmatched. The CDR3 is 15 residues long. The CDR3 sequence is CASSARQGGHTEAFF. DNA for the CDR3: TGTGCCAGCAGCGCCCGACAGGGGGGGCACACTGAAGCTTTCTTT.

This chain joins TRBV30 and TRBJ2-1; 8 nucleotides line up with TRBD2. Germline V gives CDR1 GTSNPN, CDR2 SVGIG (reference sequence). This CDR3 is 15 amino acids long. V lost 0 bases to trimming and J lost 6 bases; unmatched junction nucleotides: 7. DNA of the CDR3: TGTGCCTGGAGTGTAGACGGGGGGGCATCCAATGAGCAGTTCTTC. Translation gives CAWSVDGGASNEQFF.

The V and J genes are TRBV5-5 and TRBJ2-7; the match to TRBD1 covers 7 bases. Germline lookup yields CDR1 SGHKS and CDR2 YYEKEE (reference sequence). The CDR3 sequence is 14 residues long. The ends lost 0 bases at V and 2 bases at J; junction bases unmatched: 2. The CDR3 sequence: CASSLGQGPYEQYF. Written as DNA, the CDR3 is TGTGCCAGCAGCTTGGGACAGGGACCCTACGAGCAGTACTTC.

V usage is TRBV7-8 and J usage is TRBJ2-1, with D unclear. The germline V and J ends were trimmed by 4 bases and 6 bases, with 13 bases remaining between them. This CDR3 comprises 14 residues. The germline V gene has CDR1 SGHVS and CDR2 FQNEAQ. The CDR3 here is CASSYSENFNEQFF. CDR3 DNA: TGTGCCAGCAGCTATTCGGAGAACTTCAATGAGCAGTTCTTC. The variable domain in full, with the rest retrieved from reference TRBV7-8 and TRBJ2-1, is GAGVSQSPRYKVAKRGQDVALRCDPISGHVSLFWYQQALGQGPEFLTYFQNEAQLDKSGLPSDRFFAERPEGSVSTLKIQRTQQEDSAVYLCASSYSENFNEQFFGPGTRLTVL.

This clone was recorded once. J is TRBJ1-2 and V is TRBV7-2; D gene unclear. V lost 3 bases to trimming and J lost 3 bases, with 17 bases between them. The CDR3 has 16 amino acids. Germline assignment: CDR1 SGHTA and CDR2 FQGNSA. CDR3 DNA sequence: TGTGCCAGCAGCTTCTCTTTTCCACAGTTGGACTATGGCTACACCTTC. It is translated as CASSFSFPQLDYGYTF.

The chain has TRBV4-2 and TRBJ2-6; D unclear. The CDR3 loop spans 16 amino acids. Germline V gene sequence: CDR1 LGHNA, CDR2 YNFKEQ. V was trimmed by 1 base and J by 1 base, leaving 8 bases between them. Here the CDR3 reads CASSQVPSSGANVLTF. The CDR3 nucleotides read TGTGCCAGCAGCCAAGTCCCCTCTTCTGGGGCCAACGTCCTGACTTTC.

The chain employs TRBV6-5 and TRBJ2-1; D is possibly TRBD1 (6 bases). Germline values: CDR1 MNHEY, CDR2 SVGAGI. There are 15 residues in the CDR3. The V gene lost 5 bases and the J gene lost 1 base, with 12 bases spanning the gap. The CDR3 DNA follows: TGTGCCAGCAGTCCCACAGGGATGTCCTACAATGAGCAGTTCTTC. Its translation is CASSPTGMSYNEQFF.

The chain is built from TRBV5-1 and TRBJ1-2, with 8 bases fitting TRBD1. This CDR3 spans 13 amino acids. Germline loops: CDR1 SGHRS, CDR2 YFSETQ. V was clipped by 1 base and J by 8 bases; unmatched bases: 4. CDR3 nucleotides: TGCGCCAGCAGCTTGACGGACAGGGAGGGCTACACCTTC. Amino acids: CASSLTDREGYTF. Supplemented by reference TRBV5-1 and TRBJ1-2, the full variable domain reads KAGVTQTPRYLIKTRGQQVTLSCSPISGHRSVSWYQQTPGQGLQFLFEYFSETQRNKGNFPGRFSGRQFSNSRSEMNVSTLELGDSALYLCASSLTDREGYTFGSGTRLTVV.

This chain connects TRBV27 to TRBJ2-7, with D maybe TRBD1 (5 bases). CDR3 length equals 15 residues. Germline V gives CDR1 MNHEY, CDR2 SMNVEV (reference sequence). Deletions cut 3 bases from V and 0 bases from J, with 12 bases between. Here the CDR3 reads CASSFGRGSSYEQYF. The CDR3 DNA reads as TGTGCCAGCAGTTTCGGTAGGGGCAGCTCCTACGAGCAGTACTTC.

This sequence joins TRBV9 and TRBJ2-7, with 7 positions matching TRBD1. The junction had 15 bases not matched to a gene; V was cut back by 3 bases and J by 6 bases. CDR1 SGDLS and CDR2 YYNGEE come from the germline V gene. This CDR3 contains 16 residues. CDR3 DNA sequence: TGTGCCAGCAGCGCGGGCCTCTCTTCACAGGGGCTCGAGCAGTACTTC. Protein sequence: CASSAGLSSQGLEQYF.

The chain's CDR3 is CASRRQGGDEQYF. The CDR3 DNA reads TGTGCCAGCAGACGACAGGGTGGAGACGAGCAGTACTTC. The chain couples TRBV2 to TRBJ2-7, with 7 positions matching TRBD1. From germline, CDR1 is SNHLY and CDR2 FYNNEI. J gave up 5 bases and V 6 bases, and 7 bases lay outside the gene matches. This CDR3 is 13 amino acids long.

The chain uses TRBV11-2 and TRBJ2-3; the match to TRBD2 covers 9 bases. V trimming: 2 bases; J trimming: 5 bases; junction bases outside the gene matches: 5. The germline gives CDR1 SGHAT, CDR2 FQNNGV. The CDR3 loop spans 15 amino acids. The CDR3 spells CASSLRGGAGDTQYF. The CDR3 DNA reads TGTGCCAGCAGCTTACGCGGGGGGGCCGGAGATACGCAGTATTTT.

This clone occurred a few times. Germline and junction disagree at one end, which may indicate a read error. The V and J genes are TRBV7-9 and TRBJ2-5; TRBD1 matches 9 bases. This CDR3 comprises 15 residues. Per the germline V gene, CDR1 is SEHNR and CDR2 is FQNEAQ (reference sequence). The CDR3 bases are TGTTCCAGCAGCCAGGGACAGGGAGGGCGAGAGACCCAGTACTTC. It encodes CSSSQGQGGRETQYF.

The V gene is TRBV7-3, the J gene TRBJ2-1; 7 bases line up with TRBD2. V shed 4 bases, J shed 8 bases, and the junction held 11 bases outside the gene matches. The germline V gene encodes CDR1 SGHTA and CDR2 FQGTGA. CDR3 length equals 15 residues. The CDR3 sequence is CASSSSGGGRDEQFF. The CDR3 DNA is TGTGCCAGCAGCTCCTCTGGCGGGGGTAGAGATGAGCAGTTCTTC.

For this clone: A junction boundary mismatches the germline segment, possibly from a read error. This sample also contains other DNA sequences that code for the same CDR3. V and J are TRBV9 and TRBJ2-5; 7 positions agree with TRBD1. This CDR3 has 15 amino acids. Germline V lookup: CDR1 SGDLS, CDR2 YYNGEE. CDR3 region: CASSVGGGYGETQYF. The CDR3 nucleotides read TGCGCCAGCAGCGTAGGGGGCGGATATGGGGAGACCCAGTACTTC.

The chain combines TRBV6-1 with TRBJ1-6; D remains unclear. Germline V gives CDR1 MNHNS, CDR2 SASEGT. The length of the CDR3 is 16 residues. V was pared by 0 bases and J by 3 bases, with 9 bases between. The CDR3 DNA reads TGTGCCAGCAGTGAAGCGCACACCGTCTATAATTCACCCCTCCACTTT. Translated: CASSEAHTVYNSPLHF.

V is TRBV21-1 and J is TRBJ1-5; the DNA was not used to check the table's D call, TRBD1. TRBV21-1 is shown as a pseudogene. CDR3 size: 14 residues. Here the CDR3 reads CASSNSDSNQPQHF. CDR3 DNA sequence: TGTGCCAGCAGCAATTCAGATAGCAATCAGCCCCAGCATTTT.

The chain links TRBV28 to TRBJ2-2; tentative D call: TRBD2 (7 bases). This CDR3 spans 17 amino acids. Germline assignment: CDR1 MDHEN and CDR2 SYDVKM. Trimming shortened V by 10 bases and J by 8 bases, and 29 bases separated the two germline ends. The CDR3 bases are TGTGCCACTAAATTCTATGGGAGGGACACGCAAGAAGGGGAGCTGTTTTTT. It encodes CATKFYGRDTQEGELFF.

The chain joins TRBV20-1 to TRBJ1-2, with 8 nucleotides matching TRBD1. The V gene's germline CDR1 is DFQATT and CDR2 SNEGSKA (reference sequence). V lost 5 bases to trimming and J lost 9 bases; unmatched junction nucleotides: 5. The CDR3 consists of 11 residues. The CDR3 bases are TGCAGTGCTGGACAGGGTTGGAGCTACACCTTC. Translation gives CSAGQGWSYTF.

The V and J genes are TRBV7-2 and TRBJ2-2; 8 nucleotides agree with TRBD1. V lost 5 bases and J lost 1; bases outside the gene matches: 12. The germline V gene has CDR1 SGHTA and CDR2 FQGNSA. The CDR3 covers 18 residues. The CDR3 region is CASSPGQGNFGNTGELFF. For the CDR3, the DNA is TGTGCCAGCAGCCCAGGACAGGGAAATTTTGGGAACACCGGGGAGCTGTTTTTT.

The genes are TRBV7-8 and TRBJ1-4; D is unclear. The CDR3 totals 14 residues. V was clipped by 5 bases and J by 3 bases, with 10 bases between them. Germline CDR1 SGHVS, CDR2 FQNEAQ. CDR3 in amino acids: CASSRTGANEKLFF. The CDR3 DNA reads as TGTGCCAGCAGCAGAACCGGGGCTAATGAAAAACTGTTTTTT.

The chain joins TRBV4-3 to TRBJ1-5, with TRBD1 as a possible D gene (5 bases). The V gene's germline CDR1 is LGHNA and CDR2 YSLEER. V was cut by 5 bases and J by 7 bases, with 18 bases left in between. The CDR3 is 15 residues long. The CDR3 sequence: CASSSERGREQPQHF. The CDR3 DNA follows: TGCGCCAGCAGCAGCGAGCGGGGGAGGGAGCAGCCCCAGCATTTT.

The chain uses TRBV9 and TRBJ2-1; possible D gene TRBD2, 5 bases. The CDR3 is made up of 13 amino acids. V was trimmed by 4 bases and J by 7 bases, leaving 12 bases between them. The germline gives CDR1 SGDLS, CDR2 YYNGEE. CDR3 loop: CASSRALANEQFF. CDR3 bases: TGTGCCAGCAGCCGAGCCCTAGCAAATGAGCAGTTCTTC. Based on the CDR3 plus reference TRBV9 and TRBJ2-1, the full variable domain is DSGVTQTPKHLITATGQRVTLRCSPRSGDLSVYWYQQSLDQGLQFLIQYYNGEERAKGNILERFSAQQFPDLHSELNLSSLELGDSALYFCASSRALANEQFFGPGTRLTVL.

As to this clone: An end of the junction does not agree with germline; a read error may underlie this. The genes are TRBV7-9 and TRBJ1-3; D unclear. Germline assignment: CDR1 SEHNR and CDR2 FQNEAQ (reference sequence). CDR3 length: 14 residues. CDR3 nucleotide sequence: TGTTCCAGCAGCTTTCAGGACTCTGGAAACACCATATATTTT. It is translated as CSSSFQDSGNTIYF.

This clone turned up a few times. V and J are TRBV18 and TRBJ1-3; 7 bases line up with TRBD1. The CDR3 covers 16 residues. The J segment lost 0 bases and the V segment lost 5 bases, leaving 7 bases of the junction unmatched. CDR1 and CDR2 (germline): KGHSH, LQKENI. The chain's CDR3 is CASSTDRRVSGNTIYF. The CDR3 coding sequence is TGTGCCAGCTCAACGGACAGGCGCGTCTCTGGAAACACCATATATTTT.